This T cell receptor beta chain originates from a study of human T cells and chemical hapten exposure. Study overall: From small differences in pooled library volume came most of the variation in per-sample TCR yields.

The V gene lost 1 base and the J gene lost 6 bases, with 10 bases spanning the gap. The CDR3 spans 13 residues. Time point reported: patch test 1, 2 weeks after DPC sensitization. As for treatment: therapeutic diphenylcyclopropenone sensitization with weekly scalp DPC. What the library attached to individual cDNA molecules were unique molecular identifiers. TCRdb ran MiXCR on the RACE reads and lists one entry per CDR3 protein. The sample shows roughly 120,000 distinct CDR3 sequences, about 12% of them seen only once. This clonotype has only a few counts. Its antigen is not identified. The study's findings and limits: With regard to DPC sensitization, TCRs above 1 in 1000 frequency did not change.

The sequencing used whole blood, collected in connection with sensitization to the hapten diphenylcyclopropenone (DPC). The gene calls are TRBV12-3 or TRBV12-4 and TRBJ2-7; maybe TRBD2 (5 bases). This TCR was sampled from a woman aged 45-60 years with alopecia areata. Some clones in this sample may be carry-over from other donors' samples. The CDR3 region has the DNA TGTGCCAGCAGTTTAGGGAGGCAGCTCGAGCAGTACTTC. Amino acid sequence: CASSLGRQLEQYF.